A selection of T cell receptor beta chains follows, all from one sample in a study of OX40 agonist ivuxolimab in advanced cancers. Repertoires were generated with immunoSEQ multiplex PCR, while TCRdb's copy carries only in-frame clones and drops some. The sample yields 60,000 or so clones, roughly 87% seen once. Sequenced material: CD4+ or CD8+ T cells sorted from blood, taken in a trial of the OX40 agonist ivuxolimab. The source of these receptors is an adult with an advanced solid tumor such as melanoma, head and neck, liver or kidney cancer. The CDR3 runs from the conserved cysteine through the conserved F or W. D genes are given only for firm matches. Clone size is stated in some rows and not others, as once, few, many or a class when expanded.

D gene,J gene,clone size,V gene,CDR3 DNA,CDR3 protein
.,TRBJ2-3,few,TRBV6-6,TGTGCCAGCAGCGCCTTAACAGGGTTAGATACGCAGTATTTT,CASSALTGLDTQYF
TRBD2,TRBJ2-7,.,TRBV27,TGTGCCAGCAGTTCGGGACTAGGGGTTTTTTACGAGCAGTACTTC,CASSSGLGVFYEQYF
.,TRBJ2-7,once,TRBV5-1,TGCGCCAGCAGCTCTACAGGGTCTTACGAGCAGTACTTC,CASSSTGSYEQYF
.,TRBJ1-5,few,TRBV27,TGTGCCAGCGGCACGGGGACCCAGCCCCAGCATTTT,CASGTGTQPQHF
TRBD2,TRBJ2-1,.,TRBV7-9,TGTGCCAGCAGCTTTAGCGGGGGGAGCTACAATGAGCAGTTCTTC,CASSFSGGSYNEQFF
TRBD2,TRBJ2-1,.,TRBV7-8,TGTGCCAGCGCCACATACGATGGGGGGGTGAATGAGCAGTTCTTC,CASATYDGGVNEQFF
.,TRBJ1-1,few,TRBV4-3,TGCGCCAGCAGCCAAGAAAAGTACAGAGAAGCTTTCTTT,CASSQEKYREAFF
TRBD1,TRBJ2-7,.,TRBV5-6,TGTGCCAGCAGCCCGAAGACAGGGGGTATTGGCTACGAGCAGTACTTC,CASSPKTGGIGYEQYF
TRBD1,TRBJ2-7,few,TRBV5-1,TGCGCCAGCAGCTGGGACAGCCCCTACGAGCAGTACTTC,CASSWDSPYEQYF
.,TRBJ1-4,.,TRBV13,TGTGCCAGCAGCTTAGCGAGACAGAATGAAAAACTGTTTTTT,CASSLARQNEKLFF
.,TRBJ2-5,.,TRBV10-2,TGCGCCAGCAGTGGGGTCCAAGAGACCCAGTACTTC,CASSGVQETQYF
.,TRBJ1-2,.,TRBV19,TGTGCCAGTTCCCTCGGGACCGGCTATGGCTACACCTTC,CASSLGTGYGYTF
.,TRBJ2-3,.,TRBV27,TGTGCCAGCAGTTTAGGAGTGGGAGACACAGATACGCAGTATTTT,CASSLGVGDTDTQYF
TRBD2,TRBJ2-2,once,TRBV5-4,TGTGCCAGCAGCTTACTCGCGGGGGGCGGGGAGCTGTTTTTT,CASSLLAGGGELFF
.,TRBJ1-1,.,TRBV29-1,TGCAGCGTTGCTACCAGGGGTAAGGGGGCTTTCTTT,CSVATRGKGAFF
.,TRBJ2-3,.,TRBV27,TGTGCCAGCAGTTTAGTCCAGCGGCCGGTGGGACGCACAGATACGCAGTATTTT,CASSLVQRPVGRTDTQYF